Listed below are T cell receptor beta chains from one sample, sequenced in a study of blood T cell repertoires in COVID-19. Profiling relied on immunoSEQ multiplex PCR, and the TCRdb table lists in-frame clones only, not all of them. In the table there are around 140,000 clones, around 84% of which are singletons. The specimen was peripheral blood. These receptor sequences come from a man in his sixties with active or convalescent COVID-19. The conserved cysteine and the conserved F or W are not part of the CDR3 here. Clone size, where shown, is once, few, many, or a class for clones that have expanded.

J: TRBJ2-3
size: few
V: TRBV27
CDR3: ASSPGTSGITDTQY

J: TRBJ1-1
size: once
V: TRBV10-1
CDR3: ASSPQKNGEAF

J: TRBJ1-1
size: NA
V: TRBV25-1
CDR3: ASSAPGGGFLNTEAF

J: TRBJ1-3
size: NA
V: TRBV19
CDR3: ASSRPQGDSGNTIY

J: TRBJ2-1
size: NA
V: TRBV7-9
CDR3: ASSSLLTPRGEQF

J: TRBJ1-6
size: few
V: TRBV27
CDR3: ASRGGAYLLH

J: TRBJ1-4
size: NA
V: TRBV25-1
CDR3: ASRSGANEKLF

J: TRBJ2-2
size: NA
V: TRBV6-2/TRBV6-3
CDR3: ASSYSETGELF

J: TRBJ1-1
size: NA
V: TRBV29-1
CDR3: SGMTGNTEAF

J: TRBJ2-1
size: NA
V: TRBV19
CDR3: ASSERGVSYNEQF

J: TRBJ1-2
size: NA
V: TRBV30
CDR3: AWRPRQGFVNYGYT

J: TRBJ1-4
size: few
V: TRBV9
CDR3: ASSEGPVEKLF

J: TRBJ1-5
size: NA
V: TRBV27
CDR3: ASSPPGQINQPQH

J: TRBJ2-1
size: NA
V: TRBV24-1
CDR3: ATSEGLASYNEQF

J: TRBJ1-2
size: NA
V: TRBV2
CDR3: ASSSGRQGSGYGYT

J: TRBJ1-5
size: NA
V: TRBV19
CDR3: ASSIQHNSNQPQH

J: TRBJ1-2
size: NA
V: TRBV5-4
CDR3: ASSVDRDYGYT

J: TRBJ1-5
size: once
V: TRBV4-1
CDR3: ASSQAVDQPQH

J: TRBJ1-2
size: few
V: TRBV30
CDR3: AWTPGGADGYT

J: TRBJ2-1
size: NA
V: TRBV6-2/TRBV6-3
CDR3: ASSYSTYNEQF

J: TRBJ1-2
size: NA
V: TRBV5-5
CDR3: ASSLYSGYT

J: TRBJ1-2
size: NA
V: TRBV30
CDR3: AWTPVGDFYGYT

J: TRBJ1-1
size: NA
V: TRBV5-1
CDR3: ASSGSTGTITEAF

J: TRBJ1-3
size: NA
V: TRBV6-5
CDR3: ASSRSYSGNTIY

J: TRBJ1-4
size: once
V: TRBV2
CDR3: ASSDPGTGNEKLF

J: TRBJ1-2
size: NA
V: TRBV7-2
CDR3: ASSLDHTANYGYT

J: TRBJ2-1
size: NA
V: TRBV19
CDR3: ASSDSSYNEQF

J: TRBJ1-5
size: NA
V: TRBV6-5
CDR3: ASRVDRAGNQPQH

J: TRBJ1-2
size: NA
V: TRBV6-2/TRBV6-3
CDR3: ASSTIGGYT

J: TRBJ1-1
size: NA
V: TRBV10-1
CDR3: ASSESQGNAF

J: TRBJ2-1
size: NA
V: TRBV7-9
CDR3: ASSLALAGNNEQF

J: TRBJ1-2
size: NA
V: TRBV6-1
CDR3: ASSEWDSY

J: TRBJ2-1
size: NA
V: TRBV3-1/TRBV3-2
CDR3: ASSRTDNEQF